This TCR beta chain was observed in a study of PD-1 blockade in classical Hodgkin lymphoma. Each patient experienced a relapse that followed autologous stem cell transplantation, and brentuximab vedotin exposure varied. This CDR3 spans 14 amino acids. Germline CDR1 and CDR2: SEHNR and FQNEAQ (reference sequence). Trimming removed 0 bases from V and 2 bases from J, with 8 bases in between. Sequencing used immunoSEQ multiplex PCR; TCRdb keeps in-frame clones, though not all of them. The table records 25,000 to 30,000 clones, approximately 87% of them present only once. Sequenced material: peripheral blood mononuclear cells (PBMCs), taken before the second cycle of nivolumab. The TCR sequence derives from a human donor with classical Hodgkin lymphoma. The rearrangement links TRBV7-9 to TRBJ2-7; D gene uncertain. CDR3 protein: CASSLAGRAYEQYF. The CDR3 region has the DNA TGTGCCAGCAGCTTAGCAGGACGGGCCTACGAGCAGTACTTC.